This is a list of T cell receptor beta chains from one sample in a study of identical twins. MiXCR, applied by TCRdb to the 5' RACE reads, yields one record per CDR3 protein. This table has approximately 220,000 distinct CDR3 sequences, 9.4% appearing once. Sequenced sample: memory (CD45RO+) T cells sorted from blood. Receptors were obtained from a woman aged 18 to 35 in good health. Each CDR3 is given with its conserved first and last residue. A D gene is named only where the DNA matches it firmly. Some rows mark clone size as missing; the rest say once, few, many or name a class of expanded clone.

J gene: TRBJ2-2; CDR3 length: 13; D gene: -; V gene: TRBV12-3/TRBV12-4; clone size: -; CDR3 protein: CASSGRNTGELFF; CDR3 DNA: TGTGCCAGCAGCGGGAGAAACACCGGGGAGCTGTTTTTT
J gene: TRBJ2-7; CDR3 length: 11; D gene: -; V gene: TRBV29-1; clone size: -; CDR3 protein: CSVVRGYEQYF; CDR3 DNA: TGCAGCGTTGTACGGGGATACGAGCAGTACTTC
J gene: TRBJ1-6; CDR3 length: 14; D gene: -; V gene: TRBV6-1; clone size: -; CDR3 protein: CASSPLGRNSPLHF; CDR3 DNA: TGTGCCAGCTCCCCCCTAGGTCGGAATTCACCCCTCCACTTT
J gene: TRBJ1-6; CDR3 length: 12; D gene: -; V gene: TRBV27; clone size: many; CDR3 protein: CASSLRVGPLHF; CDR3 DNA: TGTGCCAGCAGTTTAAGGGTCGGGCCCCTCCACTTT
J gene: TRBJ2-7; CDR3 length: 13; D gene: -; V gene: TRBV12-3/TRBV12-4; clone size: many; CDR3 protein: CASSPALTREQYF; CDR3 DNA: TGTGCCAGCAGCCCAGCGCTCACCCGAGAGCAGTACTTC
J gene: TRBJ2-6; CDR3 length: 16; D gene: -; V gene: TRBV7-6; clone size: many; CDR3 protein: CASSLAGASGANVLTF; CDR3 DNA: TGTGCCAGCAGCTTAGCGGGTGCATCTGGGGCCAACGTCCTGACTTTC
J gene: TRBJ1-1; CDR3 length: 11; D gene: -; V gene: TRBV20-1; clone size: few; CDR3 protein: CSATTRPGAFF; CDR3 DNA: TGCAGTGCTACCACAAGGCCCGGAGCTTTCTTT
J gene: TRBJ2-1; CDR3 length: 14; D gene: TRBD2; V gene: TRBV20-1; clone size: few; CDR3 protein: CSARKLADNNEQFF; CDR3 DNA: TGCAGTGCTAGAAAGCTAGCGGACAACAATGAGCAGTTCTTC
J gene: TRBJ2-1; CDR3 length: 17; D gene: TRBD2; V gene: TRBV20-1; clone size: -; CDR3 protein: CSALKTAGRALSNEQFF; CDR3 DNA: TGCAGTGCCCTGAAGACGGCCGGGAGGGCCCTGTCCAATGAGCAGTTCTTC
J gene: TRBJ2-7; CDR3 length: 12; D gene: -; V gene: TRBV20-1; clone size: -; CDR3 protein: CSARGGDWEQYF; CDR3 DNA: TGCAGTGCTAGAGGAGGGGATTGGGAGCAGTACTTC